The entry that follows covers one T cell receptor (beta chain) sequence. This sample was taken from a study of T cell changes during pregnancy in multiple sclerosis. This table comes from immunoSEQ multiplex PCR, and its TCRdb copy is limited to in-frame clones, with some not included. The data contain 70,000 to 95,000 clones, about 91% of them singletons. Trimming removed 2 bases from V and 1 base from J; junction bases left unmatched: 2. The CDR3 consists of 14 residues. The germline gives CDR1 GTSNPN, CDR2 SVGIG (reference sequence). The source was peripheral blood, collected before pregnancy. The source of this sequence is a female donor with multiple sclerosis, enrolled in a pregnancy study. The chain has TRBV30 and TRBJ1-1; 9 bases map to TRBD1. CDR3 loop: CAWSRGQGNTEAFF. CDR3 coding DNA: TGTGCCTGGAGTAGGGGACAGGGGAACACTGAAGCTTTCTTT.